This T cell receptor beta chain was captured in a study of blood T cell repertoires in COVID-19. Study as a whole: Donors of Cohort 3 who recovered were those that had two negative PCRs, clearance, or symptom resolution. In each case, the material was cDNA or gDNA derived from T cells, B-cell-depleted T cells, or PBMCs.

In assigning cohorts, the study relied on participant-reported clinical history. Original processing methods: Reference gene primers were amplified, and this amplification served to estimate nucleated cell counts. Assay: immunoSEQ multiplex PCR; the TCRdb copy retains only in-frame clones and omits some. V and J calls and clone size are as listed in that table; D and trimming were resolved from the DNA. Counted here are 150,000 to 200,000 clones, 70% to 80% occurring once; the ten biggest clones make up around a fifth. This clonotype was sampled from a woman aged 65 to 85 in a cohort exposed to, infected with or recovered from COVID-19 (not recorded which). Sequencing was carried out using PBMCs or T cells enriched from blood (not recorded which).

This CDR3 is CASSLGGQGYDEQFF. Here the CDR3 DNA reads TGCGCCAGCAGCTTGGGCGGACAGGGTTACGATGAGCAGTTCTTC. The chain uses TRBV5-1 and TRBJ2-1; TRBD1 matches at 8 bases. From germline, CDR1 is SGHRS and CDR2 YFSETQ. J was trimmed by 8 bases and V by 0 bases; bases with no gene match: 7. The CDR3 extends over 15 amino acids.